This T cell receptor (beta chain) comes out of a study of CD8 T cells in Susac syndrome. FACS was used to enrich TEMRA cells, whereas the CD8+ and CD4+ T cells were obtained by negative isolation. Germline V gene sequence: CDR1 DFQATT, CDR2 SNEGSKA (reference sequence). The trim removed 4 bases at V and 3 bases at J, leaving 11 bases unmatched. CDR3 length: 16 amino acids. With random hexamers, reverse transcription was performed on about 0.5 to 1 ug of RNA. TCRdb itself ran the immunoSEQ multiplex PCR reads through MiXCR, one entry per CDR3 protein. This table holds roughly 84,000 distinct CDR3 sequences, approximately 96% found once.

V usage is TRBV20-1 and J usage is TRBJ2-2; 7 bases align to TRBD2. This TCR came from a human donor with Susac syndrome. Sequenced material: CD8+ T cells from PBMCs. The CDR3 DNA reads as TGCAGTGCTACGTCGTTGGCTAGCGGAGACACCGGGGAGCTGTTTTTT. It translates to CSATSLASGDTGELFF.